The rows below give T cell receptor beta chains drawn from one sample of a study of T cell responses to AZD1222 COVID-19 vaccine. The data were produced by immunoSEQ multiplex PCR, yet TCRdb's version contains in-frame clones alone and is incomplete. This table holds about 130,000 clones, 90% to 95% found once. Material: peripheral blood, obtained on day 0 of AZD1222 vaccination. The receptors were gathered from an adult in good health. Both conserved end residues are part of each CDR3. Fields, in order: V gene, D gene, clone size, J gene, CDR3 protein, CDR3 DNA. D genes are given only for firm matches. Rows give clone size only sometimes, using once, few, many, or a class for an expanded clone.

TRBV29-1,TRBD1,NA,TRBJ2-7,CSFSGTGISVEQYF,TGCAGCTTTTCCGGGACAGGGATTTCGGTAGAGCAGTACTTC
TRBV6-2/TRBV6-3,NA,NA,TRBJ1-5,CASSYRGKPQHF,TGTGCCAGCAGTTACCGGGGCAAGCCCCAGCATTTT
TRBV3-1/TRBV3-2,NA,NA,TRBJ1-3,CASSQGAGNTIYF,TGTGCCAGCAGCCAAGGGGCAGGAAACACCATATATTTT
TRBV13,NA,NA,TRBJ1-1,CASSPKLNTEAFF,TGTGCCAGCAGCCCGAAGTTGAACACTGAAGCTTTCTTT
TRBV29-1,NA,NA,TRBJ2-7,CSVGSLREPGYEQYF,TGCAGCGTTGGTTCCCTTCGGGAGCCGGGCTACGAGCAGTACTTC
TRBV7-3,NA,NA,TRBJ2-3,CASSSRGDPTDTQYF,TGTGCCAGCAGCTCGAGAGGGGACCCCACAGATACGCAGTATTTT
TRBV3-1/TRBV3-2,TRBD1,NA,TRBJ2-5,CASSQEWDRLFQETQYF,TGTGCCAGCAGCCAAGAGTGGGACAGATTATTCCAAGAGACCCAGTACTTC
TRBV7-9,NA,once,TRBJ1-1,CASSLGGRETEAFF,TGTGCCAGCAGCTTAGGGGGCAGGGAAACTGAAGCTTTCTTT
TRBV6-5,TRBD1,NA,TRBJ2-5,CASVDRDRQETQYF,TGTGCCAGCGTAGACCGGGACAGACAAGAGACCCAGTACTTC
TRBV5-4,NA,NA,TRBJ1-1,CASSLETHTEAFF,TGTGCCAGCAGCTTGGAAACGCACACTGAAGCTTTCTTT
TRBV29-1,NA,NA,TRBJ1-2,CSVPSGTKGYTF,TGCAGCGTACCATCCGGGACGAAAGGCTACACCTTC
TRBV7-9,TRBD1,NA,TRBJ2-3,CASSLGDSSTDTQYF,TGTGCCAGCAGCTTAGGGGACAGTAGCACAGATACGCAGTATTTT
TRBV3-1/TRBV3-2,NA,once,TRBJ1-1,CASSNEGSTEAFF,TGTGCCAGCAGCAACGAGGGGTCCACTGAAGCTTTCTTT
TRBV7-2,TRBD2,NA,TRBJ2-7,CASSLVTASGRWGPEQYF,TGTGCCAGCAGCTTAGTAACGGCTAGCGGTCGCTGGGGCCCCGAGCAGTACTTC
TRBV27,NA,NA,TRBJ1-1,CASSLLKLRDSNTEAFF,TGTGCCAGCAGTTTATTAAAGCTAAGGGACTCGAACACTGAAGCTTTCTTT
TRBV13,NA,NA,TRBJ2-1,CASSLRRVNEQFF,TGTGCCAGCAGCTTACGTAGGGTGAATGAGCAGTTCTTC
TRBV4-2,NA,NA,TRBJ1-1,CASSQGVREKTEAFF,TGTGCCAGCAGCCAAGGGGTCAGGGAGAAGACTGAAGCTTTCTTT
TRBV19,NA,NA,TRBJ1-2,CASSTLPVGLGYTF,TGTGCCAGTAGTACGTTACCAGTGGGGTTGGGCTACACCTTC
TRBV4-1,TRBD2,NA,TRBJ2-7,CASSRGERGSSEQYF,TGCGCCAGCAGCCGCGGGGAGCGGGGTTCTTCCGAGCAGTACTTC
TRBV11-2,NA,NA,TRBJ2-5,CASSSWWERAETQYF,TGTGCCAGCAGCTCATGGTGGGAGAGGGCGGAGACCCAGTACTTC
TRBV2,NA,NA,TRBJ1-5,CASSKTAGEGQPQHF,TGTGCCAGCAGTAAAACTGCCGGGGAGGGTCAGCCCCAGCATTTT
TRBV7-9,NA,few,TRBJ1-2,CASSSRAYGYTF,TGTGCCAGCAGCTCCCGGGCCTATGGCTACACCTTC
TRBV4-2,TRBD1,NA,TRBJ1-2,CASSQAGGQGNYGYTF,TGTGCCAGCAGCCAAGCGGGGGGACAGGGGAACTATGGCTACACCTTC
TRBV5-6,NA,NA,TRBJ1-5,CASSRGNYQPQHF,TGTGCCAGCAGCAGGGGAAATTATCAGCCCCAGCATTTT
TRBV7-2,NA,NA,TRBJ1-5,CASSLVRGRGQPQHF,TGTGCCAGCAGCTTAGTAAGGGGAAGGGGTCAGCCCCAGCATTTT
TRBV5-4,TRBD1,NA,TRBJ1-2,CASSLADRTGENGYTF,TGTGCCAGCAGCTTAGCAGATCGGACAGGGGAGAATGGCTACACCTTC
TRBV6-5,NA,NA,TRBJ2-1,CASRVSINNEQFF,TGTGCCAGCAGGGTCTCTATTAACAATGAGCAGTTCTTC
TRBV10-3,NA,NA,TRBJ2-7,CAISEFNEQYF,TGTGCCATCAGTGAGTTTAACGAGCAGTACTTC
TRBV3-1/TRBV3-2,NA,NA,TRBJ2-7,CASSQEGPADWEQYF,TGTGCCAGCAGCCAAGAGGGCCCTGCCGACTGGGAGCAGTACTTC
TRBV2,NA,NA,TRBJ1-2,CASSELRGNYGYTF,TGTGCCAGCAGTGAATTGAGGGGGAACTATGGCTACACCTTC